Below are 30 T cell receptor beta chains sequenced from a single sample in a study of radiotherapy plus CTLA-4 blockade in lung cancer. Method: immunoSEQ multiplex PCR; TCRdb's copy keeps in-frame clones and lacks some. The repertoire holds 65,000 to 95,000 clones, with around 87% as singletons. The specimen was peripheral blood, collected from a patient treated with radiotherapy plus ipilimumab. The receptors were gathered from a human donor with non-small cell lung cancer that progressed on radiotherapy plus ipilimumab.

A single count supports this clone. The chain recombines TRBV6-1 with TRBJ2-5, with D maybe TRBD1 (6 bases). This CDR3 region has 12 residues. The V gene lost 5 bases and the J gene lost 5 bases, with 9 bases spanning the gap. The germline V gene encodes CDR1 MNHNS and CDR2 SASEGT. The CDR3 region has the DNA TGTGCCAGCAGTAGGACAGCGGAGACCCAGTACTTC. Its translation: CASSRTAETQYF.

The chain joins TRBV23-1 to TRBJ1-2; D gene uncertain. TRBV23-1 is an ORF for which the function is uncertain. This CDR3 has 14 amino acids. The V end was cut by 6 bases, the J end by 7 bases, with 18 bases between. The CDR3 here is CASRREGRVGGYTF. CDR3 DNA sequence: TGCGCCAGCAGGAGAGAAGGACGCGTGGGTGGCTACACCTTC.

This chain uses TRBV27 with TRBJ2-7, with no clear D. The germline V gene encodes CDR1 MNHEY and CDR2 SMNVEV (reference sequence). The V gene lost 5 bases and the J gene lost 2 bases, with 10 bases spanning the gap. The CDR3 is 13 residues long. For the CDR3, the DNA is TGTGCCAGCAGTCGGGCCAGTCCCTACGAGCAGTACGTC. Its translation: CASSRASPYEQYV.

The V and J genes are TRBV11-2 and TRBJ2-2, with D tentatively TRBD1 or TRBD2 (6 bases each). The CDR3 runs to 14 residues. Looked up from germline, CDR1 is SGHAT and CDR2 is FQNNGV. V lost 2 bases and J lost 6, with 10 bases in between. The CDR3 DNA follows: TGTGCCAGCAGCTTATGGGGGGCCGCCGGGGAGCTGTTTTTT. This codes for CASSLWGAAGELFF. Variable domain in full (rest from reference TRBV11-2 and TRBJ2-2): EAGVAQSPRYKIIEKRQSVAFWCNPISGHATLYWYQQILGQGPKLLIQFQNNGVVDDSQLPKDRFSAERLKGVDSTLKIQPAKLEDSAVYLCASSLWGAAGELFFGEGSRLTVL.

This sequence joins TRBV7-9 and TRBJ2-7; 8 bases are shared with TRBD2. Germline values: CDR1 SEHNR, CDR2 FQNEAQ (reference sequence). The length of the CDR3 is 14 residues. With V trimmed by 0 bases and J by 6 bases, 4 bases remained unmatched. For the CDR3, the DNA is TGTGCCAGCAGCTTAGCCCAGCGGGGGTCCGAGCAGTACGTC. Translation gives CASSLAQRGSEQYV.

V gene TRBV5-1 combines with J gene TRBJ2-5; 9 positions agree with TRBD1. Matching the DNA end better, TRBJ2-7 makes the J call doubtful. Germline assignment: CDR1 SGHRS and CDR2 YFSETQ. The CDR3 has 15 amino acids. CDR3 bases: TGCGCCAGCAGCTGGGGACAGGGCATGAGCTACGAGCAGTACTTC. This translates into CASSWGQGMSYEQYF.

The DNA of the CDR3 is TGTGCCAGCAGCTTAGAATCCGGTTGGCAGCCATACGAGCAGTACTTC. This codes for CASSLESGWQPYEQYF. The chain uses TRBV11-2 and TRBJ2-7, with no clear D. Trimming removed 0 bases from V and 4 bases from J, with 16 bases in between. This CDR3 contains 16 residues. Germline CDR1 is SGHAT and CDR2 is FQNNGV.

This chain links TRBV6-1 with TRBJ1-2; unclear D gene. This CDR3 comprises 8 residues. Per the germline V gene, CDR1 is MNHNS and CDR2 is SASEGT. The V gene lost 10 bases and the J gene lost 4 bases, with 1 base spanning the gap. CDR3 loop: CAIYGYTF. CDR3 DNA sequence: TGTGCCATCTATGGCTACACCTTC.

The rearrangement links TRBV27 to TRBJ2-5, with D perhaps matching TRBD2 (6 bases). V shed 5 bases and J shed 5 bases, with 18 bases lying between them. The length of the CDR3 is 15 residues. Per the germline V gene, CDR1 is MNHEY and CDR2 is SMNVEV (reference sequence). The CDR3 spells CASSPQVGGRETQYF. The CDR3 DNA reads as TGTGCCAGCAGTCCCCAGGTTGGAGGGCGGGAGACCCAGTACTTC.

This clone occurred a few times. V usage is TRBV5-6 and J usage is TRBJ2-3; 11 bases line up with TRBD1. This CDR3 comprises 17 residues. The V segment lost 4 bases and the J segment 5 bases; nucleotides outside the gene matches: 12. Germline V gene data show CDR1 as SGHDT and CDR2 as YYEEEE. The CDR3 nucleotides are TGTGCCAGCAGCCTACAAAAAAGGGGACAGGGGGGAGATACGCAGTATTTT. The encoded protein is CASSLQKRGQGGDTQYF.

The V and J genes are TRBV28 and TRBJ1-1; 10 nucleotides line up with TRBD1. Germline assignment: CDR1 MDHEN and CDR2 SYDVKM. This CDR3 is 13 amino acids long. V trimming: 6 bases; J trimming: 4 bases; junction bases outside the gene matches: 2. In nucleotides, the CDR3 is TGTGCCAGCAGGGACAGGGGGGGCACTGAAGCTTTCTTT. This sequence encodes CASRDRGGTEAFF. The whole variable domain, filled in from reference TRBV28 and TRBJ1-1, reads DVKVTQSSRYLVKRTGEKVFLECVQDMDHENMFWYRQDPGLGLRLIYFSYDVKMKEKGDIPEGYSVSREKKERFSLILESASTNQTSMYLCASRDRGGTEAFFGQGTRLTVV.

The CDR3 nucleotides read TGCAGCGTTGCGGTGGGATACGAGCAGTACTTC. It translates to CSVAVGYEQYF. The chain employs TRBV29-1 and TRBJ2-7; D gene unclear. This CDR3 has 11 residues. V dropped 4 bases and J dropped 4 bases, with 8 bases sitting between them. Per germline, CDR1 SQVTM and CDR2 ANQGSEA.

This sequence joins TRBV28 and TRBJ1-5, with TRBD1 matching over 7 bases. J was trimmed by 3 bases and V by 6 bases; bases with no gene match: 8. Per germline, CDR1 MDHEN and CDR2 SYDVKM. The CDR3 is made up of 15 amino acids. CDR3 coding DNA: TGTGCCAGCAGAACCGGGACAGTAGCCAATCAGCCCCAGCATTTT. Residues: CASRTGTVANQPQHF.

The chain joins TRBV21-1 to TRBJ2-5; the DNA was not used to check the table's D call, TRBD2. TRBV21-1 is termed a pseudogene. The CDR3 has 15 residues. Written as DNA, the CDR3 is TGTGCCAGCCTGAGGGCTAGCGGGACCCAAGAGACCCAGTACTTC. Translating gives CASLRASGTQETQYF.

V usage is TRBV5-1 and J usage is TRBJ2-3; weak D call: TRBD1 (5 bases). Trimming cost V 0 bases and J 4 bases, with 12 bases left between them. Germline values: CDR1 SGHRS, CDR2 YFSETQ. The CDR3 extends over 15 amino acids. The CDR3 region has the DNA TGCGCCAGCAGCTTGGGTGGAAAAGGGGCAGATACGCAGTATTTT. Encoded protein: CASSLGGKGADTQYF.

V and J are TRBV5-1 and TRBJ2-1; TRBD2 matches 11 bases. Germline CDR1 and CDR2: SGHRS and YFSETQ. This CDR3 contains 19 residues. V shed 4 bases, J shed 1 base, and the junction held 13 bases outside the gene matches. The CDR3 sequence: CASSEIGTSGGGSYNEQFF. CDR3 bases: TGCGCCAGCAGCGAGATCGGGACTAGCGGCGGCGGATCCTACAATGAGCAGTTCTTC.

This chain links TRBV6-1 with TRBJ2-5, with D tentatively TRBD2 (5 bases). CDR3 length: 14 residues. Trimming took off 3 bases at V and 4 bases at J, with 12 bases between the two ends. CDR1 and CDR2 from the germline V gene are MNHNS and SASEGT. The CDR3 nucleotides read TGTGCCAGCAGTGAGACGCTAGCCGTAGAGACCCAGTACTTC. Translation: CASSETLAVETQYF.

The V and J genes are TRBV7-9 and TRBJ2-5; 7 bases match TRBD1. This CDR3 contains 16 residues. V lost 5 bases to trimming and J lost 3 bases; unmatched junction nucleotides: 12. CDR1 is SEHNR and CDR2 is FQNEAQ in the germline V gene (reference sequence). In DNA form, the CDR3 reads TGTGCCAGCAGCGTCGGGACAGATGGGATTAAAGAGACCCAGTACTTC. Protein sequence: CASSVGTDGIKETQYF.

The sample holds one count of this clone. The V and J genes are TRBV19 and TRBJ2-4; 7 nucleotides match TRBD1. From germline, CDR1 is LNHDA and CDR2 SQIVND (reference sequence). CDR3 length: 18 amino acids. V was pared by 2 bases and J by 3 bases, with 13 bases of the junction left unmatched. The CDR3 protein is CASSIILKQGVDKNIQYF. The CDR3 coding sequence is TGTGCCAGTAGTATAATCTTAAAGCAGGGGGTGGACAAAAACATTCAGTACTTC.

The genes are TRBV6-6 and TRBJ2-5; no clear D gene. The length of the CDR3 is 13 residues. Germline CDR1 and CDR2: MNHNY and SVGAGI (reference sequence). V was clipped by 1 base and J by 2 bases, with 5 bases between them. CDR3 in DNA: TGTGCCAGCAGTTACTTGGGTCAAGAGACCCAGTACTTC. As protein: CASSYLGQETQYF.

V gene TRBV30 combines with J gene TRBJ1-1, with D uncertain. Germline CDR1 reads GTSNPN; CDR2 reads SVGIG (reference sequence). V was clipped by 3 bases and J by 0 bases, with 8 bases between them. The CDR3 length is 13 residues. CDR3 in amino acids: CAWRVSMNTEAFF. The CDR3 DNA sequence: TGTGCCTGGAGGGTAAGCATGAACACTGAAGCTTTCTTT.

The CDR3 DNA reads as TGTGCCATCACGGGAAACGGCGGGGGTAACTATGGCTACACCTTC. It codes for CAITGNGGGNYGYTF. This sequence joins TRBV10-3 and TRBJ1-2; D perhaps matches TRBD1 (5 bases). V lost 7 bases and J 1 base, leaving 16 bases between the germline ends. Per the germline V gene, CDR1 is ENHRY and CDR2 is SYGVKD. The CDR3 contains 15 residues.

This rearrangement joins TRBV4-1 to TRBJ2-1; D is uncertain. Trimming left V 3 bases short and J 4 bases short, with 19 bases between. CDR1 and CDR2 from the germline V gene are MGHRA and YSYEKL. CDR3 length: 17 residues. CDR3 region: CASSHGTVVGIYNEQFF. CDR3 bases: TGCGCCAGCAGCCATGGAACGGTGGTAGGGATATACAATGAGCAGTTCTTC.

CDR3 region: CASSLAGGSGRGYEQYF. For the CDR3, the DNA is TGTGCCAGCAGCTTGGCCGGGGGAAGCGGGAGAGGCTACGAGCAGTACTTC. The chain uses TRBV5-4 and TRBJ2-5; TRBD2 matches 8 bases. The DNA end lines up better with TRBJ2-7; the J call may be wrong. Germline loops: CDR1 SGHNT, CDR2 YYREEE (reference sequence). This CDR3 spans 17 amino acids.

The chain joins TRBV30 to TRBJ2-5; 14 bases line up with TRBD2. From germline, CDR1 is GTSNPN and CDR2 SVGIG (reference sequence). Losses at the gene ends were 2 bases for V and 0 bases for J; bases not matched to a gene: 5. CDR3 length: 17 amino acids. CDR3: CAWSYGTSGRNQETQYF. CDR3 nucleotide sequence: TGTGCCTGGAGTTACGGGACTAGCGGGAGAAACCAAGAGACCCAGTACTTC.

This rearrangement joins TRBV27 to TRBJ2-2, with 9 nucleotides matching TRBD1. CDR3 size: 15 residues. V lost 6 bases to trimming and J lost 4 bases; unmatched junction nucleotides: 6. Germline lookup yields CDR1 MNHEY and CDR2 SMNVEV (reference sequence). Written as DNA, the CDR3 is TGTGCCAGCAGCCCGGGACAGGGAGTCACCGGGGAGCTGTTTTTT. This gives the protein CASSPGQGVTGELFF.

The rearrangement joins TRBV5-1 to TRBJ2-7, with D tentatively TRBD2 (6 bases). The CDR3 covers 15 residues. Per the germline V gene, CDR1 is SGHRS and CDR2 is YFSETQ. Between the trimmed V and J ends, which lost 5 bases and 5 bases, there was a span of 20 bases. The CDR3: CASSQEGSSFDEQYF. Here the CDR3 DNA reads TGCGCCAGCAGTCAGGAGGGGTCATCCTTTGACGAGCAGTACTTC.

This chain connects TRBV11-2 to TRBJ2-5; D perhaps matches TRBD2 (5 bases). Germline CDR1 SGHAT, CDR2 FQNNGV. The V end was cut by 9 bases, the J end by 5 bases, with 10 bases between. The CDR3 has 11 amino acids. In DNA, the CDR3 is TGTGCCAGTGCGAGGGCTGAGACCCAGTACTTC. This codes for CASARAETQYF.

This sequence joins TRBV4-1 and TRBJ2-1, with 14 bases lining up with TRBD2. Germline V gives CDR1 MGHRA, CDR2 YSYEKL. J was trimmed by 9 bases and V by 4 bases; bases with no gene match: 5. The CDR3 is 15 amino acids. CDR3 in amino acids: CASSPRLAGGGEQFF. CDR3 sequence (DNA): TGCGCCAGCAGCCCTCGACTAGCGGGAGGGGGTGAGCAGTTCTTC.

The genes are TRBV30 and TRBJ1-2; D is ambiguous. From germline, CDR1 is GTSNPN and CDR2 SVGIG (reference sequence). V lost 0 bases and J 3 bases, leaving 8 bases between the germline ends. The CDR3 has 13 amino acids. As DNA, the CDR3 is TGTGCCTGGAGTGTCACGCATTACTATGGCTACACCTTC. Protein sequence: CAWSVTHYYGYTF.